This entry lists 21 T cell receptor beta chains sequenced from one sample in a study of a mutant IDH1 vaccine in newly diagnosed glioma. The method was immunoSEQ multiplex PCR; TCRdb's version includes in-frame clones alone and lacks a portion of them. The profile shows 20,000 to 30,000 clones, 79% of them singletons. No cognate antigen is known for these TCRs. Time point in this sample: week 11, during vaccination. Alongside topical imiquimod, each dose of vaccine comprised 300 ug of mutant IDH1 20-mer peptide. The sample here was PBMCs, taken from a glioma patient whose treatment included an IDH1 peptide vaccine. The origin of the receptors is a man in his forties with glioma.

The chain combines TRBV19 with TRBJ2-1, with 10 bases lining up with TRBD2. The V segment lost 3 bases and the J segment 2 bases; nucleotides outside the gene matches: 10. The CDR3 consists of 18 residues. Germline V lookup: CDR1 LNHDA, CDR2 SQIVND (reference sequence). The CDR3: CASSIRLAGVGPYNEQFF. The DNA of the CDR3 is TGTGCCAGTAGTATTCGTCTAGCGGGAGTCGGACCCTACAATGAGCAGTTCTTC.

This chain uses TRBV14 with TRBJ2-4, with unresolved D. The CDR3 is 16 residues long. The germline V gene encodes CDR1 SGHDN and CDR2 FVKESK. Trimming removed 0 bases at V and 4 bases at J, with 13 bases between. The CDR3 is CASSQDLHGVKNIQYF. DNA for the CDR3: TGTGCCAGCAGCCAAGATCTTCACGGAGTAAAAAACATTCAGTACTTC.

The chain combines TRBV4-3 with TRBJ2-3; D gene uncertain. Germline V gives CDR1 LGHNA, CDR2 YSLEER. Deletions cut 0 bases from V and 0 bases from J, with 13 bases between. The CDR3 sequence is 17 residues long. The CDR3 here is CASSQDVGHRSTDTQYF. CDR3 nucleotides: TGCGCCAGCAGCCAAGATGTGGGTCACCGAAGCACAGATACGCAGTATTTT.

The sample holds one count of this clone. The V call is TRBV15, the J call TRBJ1-5; D is possibly TRBD1 (6 bases). This CDR3 is 14 amino acids long. Trimming removed 3 bases from V and 6 bases from J, with 12 bases in between. Looked up from germline, CDR1 is LNHNV and CDR2 is YYDKDF (reference sequence). The DNA for the CDR3 is TGTGCCACCAGCAGCAGACAGGCGGGTCAGCCCCAGCATTTT. Protein: CATSSRQAGQPQHF. Variable domain in full (rest from reference TRBV15 and TRBJ1-5): DAMVIQNPRYQVTQFGKPVTLSCSQTLNHNVMYWYQQKSSQAPKLLFHYYDKDFNNEADTPDNFQSRRPNTSFCFLDIRSPGLGDTAMYLCATSSRQAGQPQHFGDGTRLSIL.

The V and J genes are TRBV30 and TRBJ1-5; perhaps TRBD1 as D (5 bases). Germline V CDR1 and CDR2: GTSNPN, SVGIG (reference sequence). Trimming removed 1 base at V and 9 bases at J, with 16 bases between. The CDR3 spans 14 residues. The CDR3 coding sequence is TGTGCCTGGAGTGCGACAGTGGGTTTGGCGCCCCAGCATTTT. This translates into CAWSATVGLAPQHF.

This chain links TRBV5-1 with TRBJ2-5; 9 bases line up with TRBD2. V gave up 0 bases and J gave up 5 bases; unmatched junction bases: 8. This CDR3 contains 16 residues. Germline V lookup: CDR1 SGHRS, CDR2 YFSETQ. As DNA, the CDR3 is TGCGCCAGCAGCTTGGAGTTAGCGGGAGAGGGGGAGACCCAGTACTTC. Its translation: CASSLELAGEGETQYF. Drawing the rest from reference TRBV5-1 and TRBJ2-5, the complete variable domain is KAGVTQTPRYLIKTRGQQVTLSCSPISGHRSVSWYQQTPGQGLQFLFEYFSETQRNKGNFPGRFSGRQFSNSRSEMNVSTLELGDSALYLCASSLELAGEGETQYFGPGTRLLVL.

V gene TRBV5-4 combines with J gene TRBJ2-3; tentatively, D is TRBD2 (6 bases). V was pared by 0 bases and J by 4 bases, with 15 bases between. The length of the CDR3 is 16 residues. Germline V CDR1 and CDR2: SGHNT, YYREEE (reference sequence). The CDR3: CASSLAGGIDSDTQYF. The DNA of the CDR3 is TGTGCCAGCAGCTTGGCGGGCGGGATAGACTCAGATACGCAGTATTTT.

The rearrangement joins TRBV30 to TRBJ1-4; TRBD1 matches at 9 bases. CDR1 is GTSNPN and CDR2 is SVGIG in the germline V gene (reference sequence). V gave up 2 bases and J gave up 7 bases; unmatched junction bases: 8. The CDR3 consists of 15 residues. The CDR3 bases are TGTGCCTGGAGTTCGCCGACAGGGGGGGGTGAAAAACTGTTTTTT. It encodes CAWSSPTGGGEKLFF.

The CDR3 coding sequence is TGCGCCAGCAGCCTACTGCGGGAGTTTGAAAACATTCAGTACTTC. It is translated as CASSLLREFENIQYF. V and J are TRBV4-1 and TRBJ2-4; 7 nucleotides agree with TRBD2. This CDR3 region has 15 residues. With V trimmed by 4 bases and J by 5 bases, 8 bases remained unmatched. Per germline, CDR1 MGHRA and CDR2 YSYEKL.

V gene TRBV5-6 combines with J gene TRBJ2-7, with D uncertain. V shed 6 bases and J shed 0 bases, with 16 bases lying between them. Germline V gives CDR1 SGHDT, CDR2 YYEEEE. This CDR3 is built from 15 residues. Here the CDR3 reads CASNLPGPSSYEQYV. CDR3 sequence (DNA): TGTGCCAGCAATCTCCCGGGTCCCAGCTCCTACGAGCAGTACGTC.

The chain is built from TRBV6-5 and TRBJ2-7; D uncertain. The CDR3 runs 14 residues. Germline V CDR1 and CDR2: MNHEY, SVGAGI. V dropped 5 bases and J dropped 3 bases, with 14 bases sitting between them. CDR3 in amino acids: CASSKTRADYEQYF. In DNA, the CDR3 is TGTGCCAGCAGTAAAACTCGGGCAGACTACGAGCAGTACTTC.

J is TRBJ2-7 and V is TRBV30; D is unclear. The ends were cut back, 3 bases at V and 0 bases at J, with 15 bases in the middle. The germline V gene has CDR1 GTSNPN and CDR2 SVGIG (reference sequence). There are 15 residues in the CDR3. The CDR3 nucleotides are TGTGCCTGGAGCGACCTCGGCCGGAGCTCCTACGAGCAGTACGTC. Amino acid sequence: CAWSDLGRSSYEQYV.

The chain combines TRBV6-4 with TRBJ1-1; TRBD1 agrees at 7 bases. V was pared by 2 bases and J by 7 bases, with 4 bases of the junction left unmatched. Germline V gene lookup returns CDR1 MRHNA and CDR2 SNTAGT. The CDR3 totals 13 residues. This chain's CDR3 is CASSDQTGFEAFF. In DNA form, the CDR3 reads TGTGCCAGCAGTGACCAGACAGGGTTTGAAGCTTTCTTT.

The V and J genes are TRBV7-9 and TRBJ2-7; D not resolved. The V end was cut by 5 bases, the J end by 3 bases, with 5 bases between. Germline V lookup: CDR1 SEHNR, CDR2 FQNEAQ (reference sequence). The CDR3 runs to 11 residues. CDR3 coding DNA: TGTGCCAGCAGCCCCGACTACGAGCAGTACTTC. Protein product: CASSPDYEQYF. Full variable domain (rest looked up from reference TRBV7-9 and TRBJ2-7): DTGVSQNPRHKITKRGQNVTFRCDPISEHNRLYWYRQTLGQGPEFLTYFQNEAQLEKSRLLSDRFSAERPKGSFSTLEIQRTEQGDSAMYLCASSPDYEQYFGPGTRLTVT.

V usage is TRBV5-4 and J usage is TRBJ1-1; 7 positions agree with TRBD1. With V trimmed by 7 bases and J by 2 bases, 5 bases remained unmatched. The CDR3 is 13 residues long. The germline V gene has CDR1 SGHNT and CDR2 YYREEE (reference sequence). This CDR3 reads CASEGALNTEAFF. CDR3 nucleotides: TGTGCCAGCGAGGGGGCGCTTAACACTGAAGCTTTCTTT.

The chain combines TRBV19 with TRBJ2-3; D remains unclear. Trimming stripped 10 bases from V and 5 bases from J, with 13 bases between. Germline CDR1 and CDR2: LNHDA and SQIVND (reference sequence). The CDR3 consists of 12 residues. The CDR3 protein is CATRLSGDTQYF. The CDR3 region has the DNA TGTGCCACTCGACTCTCGGGAGATACGCAGTATTTT.

This chain connects TRBV7-9 to TRBJ2-7; D gene ambiguous. V lost 5 bases to trimming and J lost 5 bases, with 13 bases between them. Germline-derived CDR1 and CDR2 are SEHNR and FQNEAQ (reference sequence). The CDR3 length is 13 residues. DNA of the CDR3: TGTGCCAGCAGCCCCGGACCAGGCCACGAGCAGTACTTC. Amino acid sequence: CASSPGPGHEQYF.

This clone was counted a few times. The chain carries TRBV2 and TRBJ1-1, with D possibly matching TRBD1 (6 bases). This CDR3 region has 13 residues. Between the trimmed V and J ends, which lost 5 bases and 6 bases, there was a span of 13 bases. CDR1 is SNHLY and CDR2 is FYNNEI in the germline V gene. The CDR3 reads CASSTGTGSEAFF. In DNA form, the CDR3 reads TGTGCCAGCAGTACAGGGACTGGCTCTGAAGCTTTCTTT.

This clone was observed a few times. The chain has TRBV4-1 and TRBJ2-7, with D perhaps TRBD2 (6 bases). CDR1 is MGHRA, CDR2 YSYEKL, per germline. V was cut by 0 bases and J by 6 bases, with 24 bases left in between. The CDR3 runs to 18 residues. This CDR3 is CASSQDLIAVLGGSEQYF. DNA for the CDR3: TGCGCCAGCAGCCAAGATCTGATCGCGGTCTTGGGGGGAAGCGAGCAGTACTTC.

The genes are TRBV30 and TRBJ2-3, with 14 bases that match TRBD2. Germline-derived CDR1 and CDR2 are GTSNPN and SVGIG (reference sequence). The CDR3 loop spans 14 amino acids. V was pared by 8 bases and J by 5 bases, with 6 bases of the junction left unmatched. As DNA, the CDR3 is TGTGCCGGGACTAGCGGGAGTTACGAAGATACGCAGTATTTT. This translates into CAGTSGSYEDTQYF.

For the CDR3, the DNA is TGCGCCAGCAGCCAACTCCACGGGACAGGGAGCACAGATACGCAGTATTTT. Its translation is CASSQLHGTGSTDTQYF. The genes are TRBV4-1 and TRBJ2-3; 9 bases agree with TRBD1. Germline values: CDR1 MGHRA, CDR2 YSYEKL. The CDR3 length is 17 residues. Trimming removed 2 bases from V and 0 bases from J; junction bases left unmatched: 6.